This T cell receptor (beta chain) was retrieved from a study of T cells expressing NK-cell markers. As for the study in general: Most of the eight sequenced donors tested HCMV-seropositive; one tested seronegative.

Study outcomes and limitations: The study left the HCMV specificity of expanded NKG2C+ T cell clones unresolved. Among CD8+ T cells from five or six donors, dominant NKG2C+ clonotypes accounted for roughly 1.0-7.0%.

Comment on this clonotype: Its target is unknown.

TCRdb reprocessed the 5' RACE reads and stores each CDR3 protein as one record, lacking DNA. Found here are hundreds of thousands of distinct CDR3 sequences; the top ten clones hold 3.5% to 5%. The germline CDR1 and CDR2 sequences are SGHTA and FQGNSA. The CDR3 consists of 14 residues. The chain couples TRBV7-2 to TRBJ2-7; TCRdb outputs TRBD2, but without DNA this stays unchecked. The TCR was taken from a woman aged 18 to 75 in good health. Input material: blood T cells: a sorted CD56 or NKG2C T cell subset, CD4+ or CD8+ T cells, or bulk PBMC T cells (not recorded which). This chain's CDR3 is CASSPTGGPYEQYF.